The rows below give T cell receptor beta chains drawn from one sample of a study of blood T cell repertoires in COVID-19. Clones were read by immunoSEQ multiplex PCR, and TCRdb kept only the in-frame ones, dropping some. This table holds around 130,000 clones, about 84% found once. Sequenced sample: peripheral blood. The receptors derive from a man aged 60-69 years with acute or convalescent COVID-19. The CDR3 runs from the conserved cysteine through the conserved F or W. D genes are given only for firm matches. Size is stated for part of the rows, as once, few or many counts, or as a class when the clone is expanded.

D,size,V,J,DNA,CDR3
-,-,TRBV4-3,TRBJ2-1,TGCGCCAGCAGCCAAGAAGCGGCCACCTACAATGAGCAGTTCTTC,CASSQEAATYNEQFF
TRBD2,once,TRBV7-2,TRBJ2-1,TGTGCCAGCAGCTCCCTAGCGGGAGGAGGGGACAATGAGCAGTTCTTC,CASSSLAGGGDNEQFF
TRBD1,-,TRBV29-1,TRBJ2-7,TGCAGCGCCCGACAGGGGTTAGCAAGCGGGCAGTACTTC,CSARQGLASGQYF
-,once,TRBV5-5,TRBJ1-1,TGTGCCAGCAGCTTGGAACAGAGGGGGAATACTGAAGCTTTCTTT,CASSLEQRGNTEAFF
TRBD2,-,TRBV30,TRBJ2-7,TGTGCCTGGAGTTGGGAGGGCCGAGGAGGGCACGAGCAGTACTTC,CAWSWEGRGGHEQYF
-,few,TRBV5-5,TRBJ1-1,TGTGCCAGCAGCTTGGTCGGTTACGGGATGAACACTGAAGCTTTCTTT,CASSLVGYGMNTEAFF
TRBD2,few,TRBV28,TRBJ2-7,TGTGCCAGCAGTTTATGGGCTAGCGGGAGGGCCGGGAACGAGCAGTACTTC,CASSLWASGRAGNEQYF
TRBD1,-,TRBV28,TRBJ2-7,TGTGCCAGCAGTTTACTGATGCAGGGGGCCTACGAGCAGTACTTC,CASSLLMQGAYEQYF
TRBD1,-,TRBV28,TRBJ2-6,TGTGCCAGCAGTTTCCTGGGACAGGGGATCCGAACTGGGGCCAACGTCCTGACTTTC,CASSFLGQGIRTGANVLTF
TRBD2,-,TRBV9,TRBJ2-2,TGTGCCAGCAGCGTAGGACCGGGAGGCCCGAGAACCGGGGAGCTGTTTTTT,CASSVGPGGPRTGELFF
TRBD1,few,TRBV4-3,TRBJ2-3,TGCGCCAGCAGCCAGGACAGGAACACAGATACGCAGTATTTT,CASSQDRNTDTQYF
-,-,TRBV3-1/TRBV3-2,TRBJ1-5,TGTGCCAGCAGCCTTCTGAGCAATCAGCCCCAGCATTTT,CASSLLSNQPQHF
TRBD2,-,TRBV4-3,TRBJ2-3,TGCGCCAGCAGCCAAGTAGCGGGAGCCTCCACAGATACGCAGTATTTT,CASSQVAGASTDTQYF
-,-,TRBV28,TRBJ2-1,TGTGCCAGCAGTTTAACAGTCACAAATGAGCAGTTCTTC,CASSLTVTNEQFF
TRBD2,-,TRBV14,TRBJ2-3,TGTGCCAGCAGCCGTTCGGGACTAGCGGGAGGGCCCCATACGCAGTATTTT,CASSRSGLAGGPHTQYF
-,-,TRBV2,TRBJ2-7,TGTGCCAGCGGGGAGAGCGAGCAGTACTTC,CASGESEQYF
-,-,TRBV27,TRBJ2-5,TGTGCCAGCAGTCCCGGCGGCCAAGAGACCCAGTACTTC,CASSPGGQETQYF
-,-,TRBV3-1/TRBV3-2,TRBJ2-1,TGTGCCAGCAGCCAAGGGATGGGCTCGTCGTGGTTCTTC,CASSQGMGSSWFF
TRBD1,-,TRBV18,TRBJ2-1,TGTGCCAGCCTCCCGGGACAGGGGTACAATGAGCAGTTCTTC,CASLPGQGYNEQFF
-,-,TRBV6-2/TRBV6-3,TRBJ2-3,TGTGCCAGCAGCCCCGGAGAGGGAGGTACGCAGTATTTT,CASSPGEGGTQYF
-,-,TRBV6-1,TRBJ2-5,TGTGCCAGCAGAGAAGTCCAAGAGGAGACCCAGTACTTC,CASREVQEETQYF
-,-,TRBV11-2,TRBJ2-1,TGTGCCAGCAGCTTAGATGGAGGTCTCACGGGGAATGAGCAGTTCTTC,CASSLDGGLTGNEQFF
TRBD1,few,TRBV2,TRBJ1-4,TGTGCCAGGAGGACAGGGGTTGGGGAAAAACTGTTTTTT,CARRTGVGEKLFF
-,-,TRBV18,TRBJ2-1,TGTGCCAGCTCACGGGCAACCCAGGGGAGCGAGTTCTTC,CASSRATQGSEFF
-,-,TRBV20-1,TRBJ2-7,TGCAGTGCTAGTGGTGGCAGGGGCTACGAGCAGTACTTC,CSASGGRGYEQYF
-,once,TRBV2,TRBJ1-3,TGTGCCAGCAGGGACAGCCTGGTCCACTCTGGAAACACCATATATTTT,CASRDSLVHSGNTIYF
TRBD1,-,TRBV28,TRBJ2-5,TGTGCCAGCAGTTTATGGGCCCGGACAGGGGGGGAGACCCAGTACTTC,CASSLWARTGGETQYF
-,-,TRBV7-3,TRBJ2-2,TGTGCCAGCAGCCCCCACTTAGGGGAGCTGTTTTTT,CASSPHLGELFF
-,-,TRBV6-5,TRBJ2-6,TGTGCCAGCAGTTCCTCAGGGGCTGGGGCCAACGTCCTGACTTTC,CASSSSGAGANVLTF
-,-,TRBV6-1,TRBJ1-2,TGTGCCAGCAGTGAAGCGGGGAGGGCGGATGGCTACACCTTC,CASSEAGRADGYTF
-,-,TRBV9,TRBJ2-7,TGTGCCAGCAGCGTAGCAGGTGGGGGCGTCGGTTCCTACGAGCAGTACTTC,CASSVAGGGVGSYEQYF
TRBD1,-,TRBV5-6,TRBJ2-7,TGTGCCAGCAGCTTCGGGACAGGGAACGAGCAGTACTTC,CASSFGTGNEQYF
-,once,TRBV6-4,TRBJ1-1,TGTGCCAGCAGTGAGCAGTTAAACACTGAAGCTTTCTTT,CASSEQLNTEAFF
TRBD1,-,TRBV5-1,TRBJ2-7,TGCGCCAGCACAGAACAGGGGTACGAGCAGTACTTC,CASTEQGYEQYF
TRBD1,-,TRBV6-6,TRBJ1-5,TGTGCCAGCAGTTACGGACAGGGAGGGAGCAATCAGCCCCAGCATTTT,CASSYGQGGSNQPQHF
TRBD2,-,TRBV29-1,TRBJ2-1,TGCAGCGTAGGACTAGCGCGATGGGGTGAGCAGTTCTTC,CSVGLARWGEQFF
-,few,TRBV6-5,TRBJ1-4,TGTGCCAGCAGGCCGACAGGAGTTGAACTGTTTTTT,CASRPTGVELFF
-,once,TRBV3-1/TRBV3-2,TRBJ1-2,TGTGCCAGCAGCCGAAGGACAGAAGGGAATGGCTACACCTTC,CASSRRTEGNGYTF
-,-,TRBV27,TRBJ1-5,TGTGCCAGCAGTTTGTTCCTAGGTCAGCCCCAGCATTTT,CASSLFLGQPQHF
TRBD2,-,TRBV24-1,TRBJ2-1,TGTGCCACCAGTGACCTATCGACTAGCGGGAGGTACAATGAGCAGTTCTTC,CATSDLSTSGRYNEQFF
-,-,TRBV18,TRBJ2-3,TGTGCCAGCTCACCGGGACTTGACCCAGATACGCAGTATTTT,CASSPGLDPDTQYF
TRBD1,-,TRBV5-4,TRBJ1-1,TGTGCCAGCAGCCTCGACAGGGCGAACACTGAAGCTTTCTTT,CASSLDRANTEAFF
TRBD2,-,TRBV5-6,TRBJ2-7,TGTGCCAGCACCCAGCGGGAGTATTACGAGCAGTACTTC,CASTQREYYEQYF
TRBD2,-,TRBV5-1,TRBJ2-7,TGCGCCAGCAGCTTGGACGCGGGAGCACTCGACGAGCAGTACTTC,CASSLDAGALDEQYF
-,-,TRBV25-1,TRBJ2-5,TGTGCCAGCAGTGAACAGGGTGACAGAGAGACCCAGTACTTC,CASSEQGDRETQYF
-,once,TRBV2,TRBJ1-5,TGTGCCAGCAGTGATTCGAGGGGCAATCAGCCCCAGCATTTT,CASSDSRGNQPQHF
-,-,TRBV4-1,TRBJ2-7,TGCGCCAGCAGCCAGTCCTCGGGGGGCGGCTACGAGCAGTACTTC,CASSQSSGGGYEQYF
-,once,TRBV2,TRBJ1-6,TGTGCCAGCTTTGGCCCAGGGCGCGCTGAGCATTCACCCCTCCACTTT,CASFGPGRAEHSPLHF
-,once,TRBV11-3,TRBJ1-5,TGTGCCAGCAGCCCCAGGGAGGTCCTATATAGCAATCAGCCCCAGCATTTT,CASSPREVLYSNQPQHF
TRBD2,-,TRBV7-3,TRBJ2-1,TGTGCCAGCAGCCAAACCGGCGGGAGTAGGGATGAGCAGTTCTTC,CASSQTGGSRDEQFF
TRBD2,-,TRBV6-2/TRBV6-3,TRBJ2-1,TGTGCCAGCAGTTACGGGTATGCGGCTAGCGGGAGGGGTGAGCAGTTCTTC,CASSYGYAASGRGEQFF
-,once,TRBV28,TRBJ2-1,TGTGCCAGCAGTTTCCTTAGGGACACAGACAATGAGCAGTTCTTC,CASSFLRDTDNEQFF
-,-,TRBV7-2,TRBJ2-1,TGTGCCAGCAAGCTGAGGACCTACAATGAGCAGTTCTTC,CASKLRTYNEQFF
-,many,TRBV11-2,TRBJ2-7,TGTGCCAGCAGCTTAATCAGCGAAGAGCAGTACTTC,CASSLISEEQYF
TRBD2,once,TRBV18,TRBJ2-1,TGTGCCAGCTCACCTCTCCCCGGGACTAGCGGGAGTAACTACAATGAGCAGTTCTTC,CASSPLPGTSGSNYNEQFF
-,once,TRBV29-1,TRBJ2-2,TGCAGCGTTGAGGAACAGGCGGAGGGGGAGCTGTTTTTT,CSVEEQAEGELFF
TRBD1,-,TRBV6-5,TRBJ1-1,TGTGCCAGCAGTTTTAGACAGGGGGCCACTGAAGCTTTCTTT,CASSFRQGATEAFF